This TCR beta chain was retrieved from a study of blood T cell repertoires in COVID-19. V was trimmed by 3 bases and J by 2 bases, leaving 12 bases between them. Germline V lookup: CDR1 MGHRA, CDR2 YSYEKL. CDR3 length: 15 amino acids. Clones were read by immunoSEQ multiplex PCR, and TCRdb kept only the in-frame ones, dropping some. The table includes about 330,000 clones, around 90% detected once. This sequence originates from a man aged 25-45 years who had recovered from COVID-19. The genes are TRBV4-1 and TRBJ2-3, with D tentatively TRBD1 (6 bases). The sequencing sample was made of PBMCs or T cells enriched from blood (not recorded which). The CDR3 DNA reads TGCGCCAGCAGCCACCCTGGACAGCTCACAGATACGCAGTATTTT. Protein sequence: CASSHPGQLTDTQYF.